This T cell receptor (beta chain) was documented in a study of PD-1 blockade in classical Hodgkin lymphoma. General study findings and limits: TCR diversity in CD4+, not CD8+, cells rose significantly by C4D1. Reasons behind the repertoire differences stay unclear, perhaps disease activity or earlier therapy. Complete responders matched newly diagnosed patients in baseline diversity.

Time point specified: cycle 4 day 1 (C4D1), after five to seven weeks of nivolumab. Each patient experienced a relapse that followed autologous stem cell transplantation, and brentuximab vedotin exposure varied. Thawed PBMCs underwent magnetic negative selection to yield purified CD4+ T cells. Notes on this clone: No antigen is known for it. At one boundary the junction diverges from the germline segment, which might be a read error.

The CDR3 has 16 amino acids. Germline assignment: CDR1 WSHSY and CDR2 SAAADI. Sequenced by immunoSEQ multiplex PCR; TCRdb stores in-frame clones only, minus some. The sample shows tens of thousands of clones, 86% of them seen only once. This chain connects TRBV10-2 to TRBJ2-7; 7 nucleotides align to TRBD2. This TCR was sampled from a human donor with classical Hodgkin lymphoma. The source was CD4+ T cells from blood, collected before the fourth cycle of nivolumab. The CDR3 spells CASSESPGGVMFLQYF. Written as DNA, the CDR3 is TGCGCCAGCAGCGAGTCCCCGGGGGGAGTGATGTTCTTGCAGTACTTC.